The 29 T cell receptor beta chains below all came from one sample that was sequenced in a study of T cell changes during pregnancy in multiple sclerosis. Assay used: immunoSEQ multiplex PCR; TCRdb lists only in-frame clones, some missing. The table records tens of thousands of clones, approximately 92% of them present only once. Sequenced material: CD4+ T cells from peripheral blood mononuclear cells, taken after pregnancy. These receptors originate from a female donor with multiple sclerosis, enrolled in a pregnancy study.

The J gene is TRBJ1-6, the V gene TRBV19; TRBD1 matches 7 bases. The CDR3 spans 15 residues. Losses at the gene ends were 6 bases for V and 7 bases for J; bases not matched to a gene: 9. Germline values: CDR1 LNHDA, CDR2 SQIVND (reference sequence). The CDR3 DNA reads as TGTGCCAGTAGCCCTCCGAGACAGGGCAATTCACCCCTCCACTTT. As protein: CASSPPRQGNSPLHF. The variable domain in full, completed from reference TRBV19 and TRBJ1-6, reads DGGITQSPKYLFRKEGQNVTLSCEQNLNHDAMYWYRQDPGQGLRLIYYSQIVNDFQKGDIAEGYSVSREKKESFPLTVTSAQKNPTAFYLCASSPPRQGNSPLHFGNGTRLTVT.

The chain's CDR3 is CASRTHATNEKLFF. Here the CDR3 DNA reads TGTGCCAGTAGGACTCACGCAACTAATGAAAAACTGTTTTTT. The V gene is TRBV19, the J gene TRBJ1-4; no reliable D call. V shed 6 bases and J shed 0 bases, with 8 bases lying between them. This CDR3 has 14 residues. The germline V gene has CDR1 LNHDA and CDR2 SQIVND (reference sequence).

The chain carries TRBV9 and TRBJ2-2, with D tentatively TRBD1 (7 bases). V lost 4 bases to trimming and J lost 0 bases, with 13 bases between them. Germline assignment: CDR1 SGDLS and CDR2 YYNGEE. The CDR3 sequence is 16 residues long. CDR3 region: CASSLRGDSNTGELFF. CDR3 DNA sequence: TGTGCCAGCAGCCTCAGGGGGGACTCGAACACCGGGGAGCTGTTTTTT. Full variable domain (rest looked up from reference TRBV9 and TRBJ2-2): DSGVTQTPKHLITATGQRVTLRCSPRSGDLSVYWYQQSLDQGLQFLIQYYNGEERAKGNILERFSAQQFPDLHSELNLSSLELGDSALYFCASSLRGDSNTGELFFGEGSRLTVL.

CDR3 in amino acids: CASRLIGTGGETQYF. In DNA, the CDR3 is TGTGCCAGCAGGCTAATCGGGACAGGGGGGGAGACCCAGTACTTC. The chain employs TRBV13 and TRBJ2-5; 11 positions agree with TRBD1. The CDR3 spans 15 residues. V lost 6 bases, J lost 5 bases, and 8 bases stayed unmatched. Looked up from germline, CDR1 is PRHDT and CDR2 is FYEKMQ (reference sequence).

The chain uses TRBV19 and TRBJ1-2; D remains unclear. This CDR3 comprises 16 residues. V lost 3 bases and J 6 bases, leaving 20 bases between the germline ends. In germline, CDR1 is LNHDA, CDR2 SQIVND (reference sequence). This CDR3 reads CASSMLRRAAGDGYTF. In DNA form, the CDR3 reads TGTGCCAGTAGTATGCTTCGCCGGGCAGCCGGGGATGGCTACACCTTC.

The rearrangement links TRBV30 to TRBJ1-3; a possible D gene is TRBD1 (5 bases). The CDR3 has 13 amino acids. V gave up 5 bases and J gave up 5 bases, with 13 bases separating them. Germline CDR1 and CDR2: GTSNPN and SVGIG (reference sequence). CDR3 nucleotides: TGTGCCTGGGGGGGGGAGCTTCGAAACACCATATATTTT. Its translation is CAWGGELRNTIYF.

This sequence joins TRBV7-8 and TRBJ1-5; the match to TRBD1 covers 8 bases. The CDR3 loop spans 15 amino acids. CDR1 is SGHVS, CDR2 FQNEAQ, per germline. With V trimmed by 5 bases and J by 4 bases, 7 bases remained unmatched. CDR3: CASSVRGLGNQPQHF. The CDR3 DNA is TGTGCCAGCAGCGTCAGGGGGCTAGGTAATCAGCCCCAGCATTTT.

The rearrangement uses TRBV20-1 and TRBJ1-2, with a tentative D call TRBD1 (5 bases). This CDR3 has 11 amino acids. The germline gives CDR1 DFQATT, CDR2 SNEGSKA (reference sequence). V lost 0 bases and J 7 bases, leaving 6 bases between the germline ends. The DNA of the CDR3 is TGCAGTGCTAGAGATAGGGGTGGCTACACCTTC. Amino acid sequence: CSARDRGGYTF.

The V call is TRBV7-3, the J call TRBJ1-2, with TRBD1 matching 7 bases. The CDR3 covers 13 residues. J was trimmed by 6 bases and V by 2 bases; bases with no gene match: 3. CDR1 SGHTA and CDR2 FQGTGA come from the germline V gene. Here the CDR3 reads CASSLQGGDGYTF. The DNA for the CDR3 is TGTGCCAGCAGCTTACAGGGGGGCGATGGCTACACCTTC.

The CDR3 reads CASSIDWGPNTEAFF. In DNA, the CDR3 is TGTGCCAGTAGTATAGATTGGGGCCCGAACACTGAAGCTTTCTTT. This sequence joins TRBV19 and TRBJ1-1; perhaps TRBD1 as D (5 bases). Germline V gives CDR1 LNHDA, CDR2 SQIVND (reference sequence). The CDR3 runs 15 residues. Between the trimmed V and J ends, which lost 0 bases and 1 base, there was a span of 9 bases. Complete variable domain (other parts from reference TRBV19 and TRBJ1-1): DGGITQSPKYLFRKEGQNVTLSCEQNLNHDAMYWYRQDPGQGLRLIYYSQIVNDFQKGDIAEGYSVSREKKESFPLTVTSAQKNPTAFYLCASSIDWGPNTEAFFGQGTRLTVV.

The rearrangement joins TRBV11-1 to TRBJ2-7; TRBD1 might be the D (6 bases). Germline V gives CDR1 SGHAT, CDR2 FQDESV (reference sequence). This CDR3 is 14 amino acids long. Trimming cost V 1 base and J 6 bases, with 13 bases left between them. DNA for the CDR3: TGTGCCAGCAGCTTAGAATACCGGACAGCCGAGCAGTACTTC. Its protein product is CASSLEYRTAEQYF. The entire variable domain, with the rest obtained from reference TRBV11-1 and TRBJ2-7, is as follows: EAEVAQSPRYKITEKSQAVAFWCDPISGHATLYWYRQILGQGPELLVQFQDESVVDDSQLPKDRFSAERLKGVDSTLKIQPAELGDSAMYLCASSLEYRTAEQYFGPGTRLTVT.

The chain links TRBV7-9 to TRBJ1-6, with no clear D. The CDR3 loop spans 17 amino acids. Per germline, CDR1 SEHNR and CDR2 FQNEAQ (reference sequence). V lost 2 bases and J 2 bases, leaving 13 bases between the germline ends. The CDR3 sequence is CASSLYGVGTYNSPLHF. As DNA, the CDR3 is TGTGCCAGCAGCTTATACGGGGTAGGCACCTATAATTCACCCCTCCACTTT.

This sequence joins TRBV7-2 and TRBJ2-2; 8 nucleotides align to TRBD2. The V gene's germline CDR1 is SGHTA and CDR2 FQGNSA. Trimming took 5 bases from V and 1 from J; bases not matched to a gene: 6. The CDR3 contains 16 residues. CDR3 loop: CASSTIAGRNTGELFF. CDR3 in DNA: TGTGCCAGCAGCACCATAGCGGGGAGGAACACCGGGGAGCTGTTTTTT.

V is TRBV6-5 and J is TRBJ1-4, with 8 bases matching TRBD1. The CDR3 covers 15 residues. Per germline, CDR1 MNHEY and CDR2 SVGAGI. V dropped 8 bases and J dropped 8; count of bases not matched to a gene: 13. The CDR3 bases are TGTGCCAGCTGTCAGGGGGCCTCAGATCGAGAAAAACTGTTTTTT. Protein: CASCQGASDREKLFF.

The chain links TRBV4-2 to TRBJ1-4, with 9 bases matching TRBD1. With V trimmed by 5 bases and J by 8 bases, 9 bases remained unmatched. Germline loops: CDR1 LGHNA, CDR2 YNFKEQ. This CDR3 has 15 residues. In nucleotides, the CDR3 is TGTGCCAGCAGCACATCCGGGACAGGGTTGGAAAAACTGTTTTTT. Its protein is CASSTSGTGLEKLFF.

The V and J genes are TRBV9 and TRBJ2-7; D gene ambiguous. The V gene's germline CDR1 is SGDLS and CDR2 YYNGEE. The CDR3 extends over 14 amino acids. V was clipped by 0 bases and J by 3 bases, with 10 bases between them. In DNA, the CDR3 is TGTGCCAGCAGCGTAGCAGCTAGGAGCTACGAGCAGTACTTC. Its protein is CASSVAARSYEQYF.

The genes are TRBV7-2 and TRBJ1-6; no reliable D call. The CDR3 has 15 residues. The V and J ends lost 4 bases and 2 bases respectively, with 9 bases between them. Germline values: CDR1 SGHTA, CDR2 FQGNSA. CDR3 residues: CASSSSDPYNSPLHF. DNA of the CDR3: TGTGCCAGCAGCTCCTCAGATCCCTATAATTCACCCCTCCACTTT.

The chain employs TRBV2 and TRBJ1-6; the D gene is possibly TRBD1 (6 bases). Trimming left V 5 bases short and J 10 bases short, with 18 bases between. Germline CDR1 and CDR2: SNHLY and FYNNEI. CDR3 size: 15 residues. The CDR3 protein is CASSIRKGDRSPLHF. The CDR3 nucleotides are TGTGCCAGCAGTATAAGGAAGGGGGATCGGTCACCCCTCCACTTT.

V is TRBV7-2 and J is TRBJ2-3; D is undetermined. The CDR3 spans 16 residues. Germline lookup yields CDR1 SGHTA and CDR2 FQGNSA. The V gene lost 5 bases and the J gene lost 4 bases, with 19 bases spanning the gap. The CDR3, as DNA: TGTGCCAGCAGCCAACCGAGTACCCGTCGAGCAGATACGCAGTATTTT. This codes for CASSQPSTRRADTQYF. Filled out from reference TRBV7-2 and TRBJ2-3, the complete variable domain reads GAGVSQSPSNKVTEKGKDVELRCDPISGHTALYWYRQSLGQGLEFLIYFQGNSAPDKSGLPSDRFSAERTGGSVSTLTIQRTQQEDSAVYLCASSQPSTRRADTQYFGPGTRLTVL.

The CDR3 nucleotides read TGTGCCAGCAGCTCAGGGGCCTTGGGCGCAGATACGCAGTATTTT. Its translation: CASSSGALGADTQYF. This chain connects TRBV7-8 to TRBJ2-3; tentatively, D is TRBD1 (6 bases). The CDR3 runs 15 residues. V dropped 4 bases and J dropped 4 bases, with 15 bases sitting between them. The V gene's germline CDR1 is SGHVS and CDR2 FQNEAQ. The entire variable domain, with the rest obtained from reference TRBV7-8 and TRBJ2-3, is as follows: GAGVSQSPRYKVAKRGQDVALRCDPISGHVSLFWYQQALGQGPEFLTYFQNEAQLDKSGLPSDRFFAERPEGSVSTLKIQRTQQEDSAVYLCASSSGALGADTQYFGPGTRLTVL.

The chain links TRBV10-3 to TRBJ1-1; D is undetermined. Trimming stripped 6 bases from V and 0 bases from J, with 14 bases between. CDR3 size: 15 residues. The germline V gene encodes CDR1 ENHRY and CDR2 SYGVKD. For the CDR3, the DNA is TGTGCCATCAGCCGTGGACTTAGTATGAACACTGAAGCTTTCTTT. Its translation is CAISRGLSMNTEAFF.

This clone was observed a single time. This chain uses TRBV5-6 with TRBJ2-1, with D unclear. The CDR3 runs to 15 residues. Germline CDR1 reads SGHDT; CDR2 reads YYEEEE. V lost 4 bases and J 4 bases, leaving 15 bases between the germline ends. The CDR3 here is CASSPGVTGYNEQFF. CDR3 in DNA: TGTGCCAGCAGCCCTGGAGTAACTGGGTACAATGAGCAGTTCTTC.

A single count supports this clone. The CDR3: CASSQTSGAHNEQFF. The CDR3 DNA is TGTGCCAGCAGCCAGACTAGCGGGGCCCACAATGAGCAGTTCTTC. This chain connects TRBV4-2 to TRBJ2-1, with 11 bases lining up with TRBD2. The junction had 3 bases not matched to a gene; V was cut back by 3 bases and J by 5 bases. CDR1 and CDR2 (germline): LGHNA, YNFKEQ. The CDR3 has 15 amino acids.

This clone was observed once. The chain carries TRBV18 and TRBJ1-5; a possible D gene is TRBD1 (6 bases). Germline CDR1 reads KGHSH; CDR2 reads LQKENI. The V gene lost 6 bases and the J gene lost 4 bases, with 16 bases spanning the gap. The length of the CDR3 is 15 residues. The DNA for the CDR3 is TGTGCCAGCTCCCCCACAGGGTCGGAAAATCAGCCCCAGCATTTT. Residues: CASSPTGSENQPQHF.

The gene calls are TRBV7-2 and TRBJ1-3; D remains ambiguous. CDR1 is SGHTA, CDR2 FQGNSA, per germline. Trimming stripped 0 bases from V and 5 bases from J, with 8 bases between. This CDR3 is built from 14 residues. CDR3 in DNA: TGTGCCAGCAGCTTAGCCCGGTACCGAAACACCATATATTTT. Its protein is CASSLARYRNTIYF.

The chain joins TRBV30 to TRBJ1-5, with 8 positions matching TRBD1. Germline CDR1 reads GTSNPN; CDR2 reads SVGIG (reference sequence). Trimming took 2 bases from V and 3 from J; bases not matched to a gene: 9. The CDR3 sequence is 16 residues long. CDR3 loop: CAWSQVTGGDNQPQHF. Here the CDR3 DNA reads TGTGCCTGGAGTCAGGTAACAGGGGGGGACAATCAGCCCCAGCATTTT.

The chain employs TRBV11-2 and TRBJ2-7; D may be TRBD1 (5 bases). The ends were cut back, 1 base at V and 2 bases at J, with 12 bases in the middle. From germline, CDR1 is SGHAT and CDR2 FQNNGV. The CDR3 has 15 residues. The CDR3 spells CASSLVSGSTYEQYF. The CDR3 nucleotides read TGTGCCAGCAGCTTAGTTTCAGGGTCCACCTACGAGCAGTACTTC. The full variable domain, completed using reference TRBV11-2 and TRBJ2-7, is EAGVAQSPRYKIIEKRQSVAFWCNPISGHATLYWYQQILGQGPKLLIQFQNNGVVDDSQLPKDRFSAERLKGVDSTLKIQPAKLEDSAVYLCASSLVSGSTYEQYFGPGTRLTVT.

The CDR3 region has the DNA TGTGCCAGCAGGGACCCACGGGGAACTGAAGCTTTCTTT. Protein sequence: CASRDPRGTEAFF. V and J are TRBV25-1 and TRBJ1-1, with D hard to call. Germline CDR1 is MGHDK and CDR2 is SYGVNS. V was shortened by 6 bases and J by 5 bases, with 13 bases between the two germline ends. The CDR3 runs to 13 residues. Together with reference TRBV25-1 and TRBJ1-1, the CDR3 gives the full variable domain: EADIYQTPRYLVIGTGKKITLECSQTMGHDKMYWYQQDPGMELHLIHYSYGVNSTEKGDLSSESTVSRIRTEHFPLTLESARPSHTSQYLCASRDPRGTEAFFGQGTRLTVV.

The chain couples TRBV7-3 to TRBJ1-2; 8 bases align to TRBD1. The V gene end was trimmed by 5 bases and the J gene end by 8 bases; junction bases not matched to a gene: 13. Germline V gene data show CDR1 as SGHTA and CDR2 as FQGTGA. This CDR3 spans 15 amino acids. The CDR3 loop reads CASSPQGAGGSGYTF. CDR3 DNA sequence: TGTGCCAGCAGCCCCCAGGGGGCGGGGGGGAGCGGCTACACCTTC.